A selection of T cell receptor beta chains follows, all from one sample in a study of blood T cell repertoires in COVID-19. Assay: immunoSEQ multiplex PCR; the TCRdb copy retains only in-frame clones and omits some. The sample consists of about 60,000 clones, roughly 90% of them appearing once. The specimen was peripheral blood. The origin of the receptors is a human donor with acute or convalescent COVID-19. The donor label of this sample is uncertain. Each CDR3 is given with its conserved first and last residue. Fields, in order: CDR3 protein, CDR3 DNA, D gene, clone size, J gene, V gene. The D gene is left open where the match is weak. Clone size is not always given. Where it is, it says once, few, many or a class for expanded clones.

CDR3: CASSDQGFNEQYF
DNA: TGCGCCAGCAGCGACCAGGGGTTCAACGAGCAGTACTTC
D: .
size: .
J: TRBJ2-7
V: TRBV5-1

CDR3: CASTASGFNNEQFF
DNA: TGTGCCAGCACGGCTAGCGGGTTTAACAATGAGCAGTTCTTC
D: TRBD2
size: .
J: TRBJ2-1
V: TRBV11-1

CDR3: CASRPGTANYGYTF
DNA: TGTGCCAGCAGACCCGGGACAGCTAACTATGGCTACACCTTC
D: TRBD1
size: .
J: TRBJ1-2
V: TRBV6-4

CDR3: CASSFPPSYNSPLHF
DNA: TGTGCCAGCAGTTTCCCTCCCTCCTATAATTCACCCCTCCACTTT
D: .
size: .
J: TRBJ1-6
V: TRBV28

CDR3: CAKRLAGVDTQYF
DNA: TGTGCCAAACGACTAGCGGGAGTCGATACGCAGTATTTT
D: TRBD2
size: .
J: TRBJ2-3
V: TRBV2

CDR3: CASIRGYTDTQYF
DNA: TGTGCCAGCATTCGAGGGTACACAGATACGCAGTATTTT
D: .
size: once
J: TRBJ2-3
V: TRBV5-4

CDR3: CASTTSRGPYNEQFF
DNA: TGTGCCAGCACCACCTCGCGGGGCCCCTACAATGAGCAGTTCTTC
D: .
size: many
J: TRBJ2-1
V: TRBV6-5

CDR3: CATTGQGNSYEQYF
DNA: TGTGCCACTACCGGACAGGGGAACTCCTACGAGCAGTACTTC
D: TRBD1
size: .
J: TRBJ2-7
V: TRBV10-3

CDR3: CASSFQGPQETQYF
DNA: TGTGCCAGCAGTTTTCAGGGTCCCCAAGAGACCCAGTACTTC
D: .
size: .
J: TRBJ2-5
V: TRBV27

CDR3: CASSFDRVTGELFF
DNA: TGTGCCAGCAGCTTCGACAGGGTCACCGGGGAGCTGTTTTTT
D: TRBD1
size: .
J: TRBJ2-2
V: TRBV7-2

CDR3: CASSPDRVYNEQFF
DNA: TGTGCCAGCAGCCCTGACAGGGTTTACAATGAGCAGTTCTTC
D: TRBD1
size: .
J: TRBJ2-1
V: TRBV7-6

CDR3: CASTFRDTQYF
DNA: TGTGCCAGCACCTTCCGAGATACGCAGTATTTT
D: .
size: .
J: TRBJ2-3
V: TRBV5-4

CDR3: CASSQLDRGESEQYF
DNA: TGTGCCAGCAGCCAGCTCGACAGGGGAGAGAGCGAGCAGTACTTC
D: TRBD1
size: .
J: TRBJ2-7
V: TRBV4-2

CDR3: CASSPQGQGISEQYF
DNA: TGTGCCAGCAGCCCCCAAGGACAGGGGATTTCCGAGCAGTACTTC
D: TRBD1
size: .
J: TRBJ2-7
V: TRBV7-6

CDR3: CASSPEVGKGGEQFF
DNA: TGTGCCAGCAGCCCAGAGGTGGGGAAAGGAGGTGAGCAGTTCTTC
D: .
size: .
J: TRBJ2-1
V: TRBV9

CDR3: CATSDTGGSQETQYF
DNA: TGTGCCACCAGTGATACAGGGGGGAGCCAAGAGACCCAGTACTTC
D: TRBD1
size: .
J: TRBJ2-5
V: TRBV24-1

CDR3: CASSYSRTGGAVKAFF
DNA: TGTGCCAGCAGTTACTCCCGGACAGGGGGCGCGGTAAAAGCTTTCTTT
D: TRBD1
size: few
J: TRBJ1-1
V: TRBV6-5

CDR3: CASSQELAGVNEQFF
DNA: TGTGCCAGCAGCCAAGAACTAGCGGGAGTGAATGAGCAGTTCTTC
D: TRBD2
size: .
J: TRBJ2-1
V: TRBV3-1/TRBV3-2

CDR3: CASSRTSGSGETQYF
DNA: TGTGCCAGCAGCCGGACTAGCGGGAGCGGTGAGACCCAGTACTTC
D: TRBD2
size: few
J: TRBJ2-5
V: TRBV2

CDR3: CASSWTSGRTDTQYF
DNA: TGCGCCAGCAGCTGGACTAGCGGGAGAACAGATACGCAGTATTTT
D: TRBD2
size: .
J: TRBJ2-3
V: TRBV5-1

CDR3: CASSSGTSRWDEQFF
DNA: TGTGCCAGCAGCTCCGGGACTAGCAGGTGGGATGAGCAGTTCTTC
D: TRBD2
size: .
J: TRBJ2-1
V: TRBV5-4

CDR3: CASSMISTGAYSNQPQHF
DNA: TGTGCCAGCAGTATGATATCGACAGGGGCCTATAGCAATCAGCCCCAGCATTTT
D: TRBD1
size: .
J: TRBJ1-5
V: TRBV27

CDR3: CASSEGVGTGNYGYTF
DNA: .
D: .
size: few
J: TRBJ1-2
V: TRBV21-1

CDR3: CASSYGQGQNIQYF
DNA: TGTGCCAGCAGTTACGGACAGGGCCAAAACATTCAGTACTTC
D: TRBD1
size: .
J: TRBJ2-4
V: TRBV6-5

CDR3: CATQAGEVSDTQYF
DNA: TGTGCCACTCAAGCGGGAGAGGTCTCAGATACGCAGTATTTT
D: TRBD2
size: .
J: TRBJ2-3
V: TRBV19

CDR3: CASRAGGGTDTQYF
DNA: TGTGCCAGTAGGGCGGGAGGGGGCACAGATACGCAGTATTTT
D: TRBD2
size: .
J: TRBJ2-3
V: TRBV19

CDR3: CASSLVGGSHQETQYF
DNA: TGCGCCAGCAGCTTGGTAGGCGGGAGCCACCAAGAGACCCAGTACTTC
D: TRBD2
size: .
J: TRBJ2-5
V: TRBV5-1

CDR3: CASSQDQGRMNTEAFF
DNA: TGTGCCAGCAGCCAAGACCAGGGGCGAATGAACACTGAAGCTTTCTTT
D: .
size: .
J: TRBJ1-1
V: TRBV4-2

CDR3: CAWSRTGSSGYTF
DNA: TGTGCCTGGAGTCGGACAGGGAGTTCTGGCTACACCTTC
D: TRBD1
size: .
J: TRBJ1-2
V: TRBV30

CDR3: CASSPVVGSAEAFF
DNA: TGTGCCAGCTCACCAGTGGTTGGGAGCGCTGAAGCTTTCTTT
D: .
size: .
J: TRBJ1-1
V: TRBV18

CDR3: CASSSPNLGGTQYF
DNA: TGTGCCAGCAGTTCACCGAACCTCGGGGGGACGCAGTATTTT
D: TRBD2
size: .
J: TRBJ2-3
V: TRBV6-6

CDR3: CASSLTSGENEQFF
DNA: TGTGCCAGCAGTTTGACTAGCGGGGAGAATGAGCAGTTCTTC
D: TRBD2
size: .
J: TRBJ2-1
V: TRBV28

CDR3: CASSLAQIQETQYF
DNA: TGTGCCAGCAGCTTAGCGCAGATCCAAGAGACCCAGTACTTC
D: .
size: .
J: TRBJ2-5
V: TRBV7-2

CDR3: CASSSGGNTGELFF
DNA: TGTGCCAGTAGTTCGGGGGGAAACACCGGGGAGCTGTTTTTT
D: TRBD2
size: .
J: TRBJ2-2
V: TRBV19

CDR3: CASSLEARSTDTQYF
DNA: TGTGCCAGCAGCTTGGAAGCCCGTAGCACAGATACGCAGTATTTT
D: .
size: .
J: TRBJ2-3
V: TRBV5-4

CDR3: CASSLAYGGSSGNTIYF
DNA: TGCGCCAGCAGCTTGGCTTACGGGGGTAGCTCTGGAAACACCATATATTTT
D: .
size: .
J: TRBJ1-3
V: TRBV5-1

CDR3: CASSHGTGQSSYNEQFF
DNA: TGTGCCAGCAGCCACGGGACAGGTCAAAGCTCCTACAATGAGCAGTTCTTC
D: TRBD1
size: .
J: TRBJ2-1
V: TRBV5-6

CDR3: CASSADRVHSPLHF
DNA: TGTGCCAGCAGCGCAGACAGGGTGCATTCACCCCTCCACTTT
D: TRBD1
size: .
J: TRBJ1-6
V: TRBV5-6

CDR3: CASSIGLAGDLKETQYF
DNA: TGTGCCAGTAGTATAGGACTAGCGGGGGACTTAAAAGAGACCCAGTACTTC
D: TRBD2
size: .
J: TRBJ2-5
V: TRBV19

CDR3: CASREGGTETQYF
DNA: TGTGCCAGCAGGGAAGGAGGGACCGAGACCCAGTACTTC
D: .
size: .
J: TRBJ2-5
V: TRBV28

CDR3: CSVLIPGTGVREQYF
DNA: TGCAGCGTACTTATACCCGGGACAGGGGTACGGGAGCAGTACTTC
D: TRBD1
size: .
J: TRBJ2-7
V: TRBV29-1

CDR3: CASSDSGLPNSPLHF
DNA: TGTGCCAGCAGTGACTCGGGACTGCCCAATTCACCCCTCCACTTT
D: .
size: .
J: TRBJ1-6
V: TRBV6-4

CDR3: CSAGHTYEQYF
DNA: TGCAGCGCGGGACATACCTACGAGCAGTACTTC
D: .
size: .
J: TRBJ2-7
V: TRBV29-1

CDR3: CATSDLGSLNEQFF
DNA: TGTGCCACCAGTGATTTGGGGAGCCTCAATGAGCAGTTCTTC
D: .
size: .
J: TRBJ2-1
V: TRBV24-1

CDR3: CASSSSVKTEAFF
DNA: TGTGCCAGCAGCTCCTCGGTGAAGACTGAAGCTTTCTTT
D: .
size: .
J: TRBJ1-1
V: TRBV11-3

CDR3: CASSQGPGVAYGYTF
DNA: TGTGCCAGCAGCCAGGGACCGGGGGTGGCCTATGGCTACACCTTC
D: .
size: .
J: TRBJ1-2
V: TRBV11-2

CDR3: CASSWHRGNTEAFF
DNA: TGCGCCAGCAGCTGGCACAGGGGGAACACTGAAGCTTTCTTT
D: TRBD1
size: .
J: TRBJ1-1
V: TRBV5-1

CDR3: CASSLSARGLGYTF
DNA: TGTGCCAGCAGTTTGTCCGCCAGGGGGCTTGGCTACACCTTC
D: TRBD1
size: once
J: TRBJ1-2
V: TRBV28

CDR3: CASSPPQRLTYNEQFF
DNA: TGTGCCAGCTCACCACCCCAGCGTCTGACCTACAATGAGCAGTTCTTC
D: .
size: .
J: TRBJ2-1
V: TRBV18